These 21 T cell receptor beta chains originate from one sample sequenced in a study of regulatory T cells in long-lasting Graves disease. Sample time point: persistent/refractory GD, antithyroid drugs over 5 years with positive TRAb. PBMCs were the source of the RNA used for TCR sequencing. Through Arm-PCR of CDR3 regions and iRepertoire HTBI primers, TCR beta libraries were built. TCRdb re-derived calls from the multiplex PCR reads in MiXCR, one entry per CDR3 protein. The data contain fewer than 450,000 distinct CDR3 sequences, 20% to 25% of them singletons. This specimen was peripheral blood mononuclear cells (PBMCs), taken when the disease was refractory, from a patient treated with antithyroid drugs. The receptors were sampled from a female donor with Graves disease.

CDR3 loop: CASSGIAGVSYEQYF. As DNA, the CDR3 is TGTGCCAGTAGTGGAATAGCGGGAGTATCGTACGAGCAGTACTTC. The chain couples TRBV19 to TRBJ2-7; 9 bases are shared with TRBD2. Germline V gives CDR1 LNHDA, CDR2 SQIVND (reference sequence). The V gene end was trimmed by 5 bases and the J gene end by 4 bases; junction bases not matched to a gene: 9. The CDR3 is 15 amino acids.

V is TRBV5-1 and J is TRBJ2-5, with D perhaps TRBD1 (6 bases). V shed 1 base and J shed 2 bases, with 12 bases lying between them. The CDR3 is made up of 15 amino acids. The germline V gene has CDR1 SGHRS and CDR2 YFSETQ. The chain's CDR3 is CASSLSGVEQETQYF. CDR3 nucleotides: TGCGCCAGCAGCTTGTCAGGGGTGGAGCAAGAGACCCAGTACTTC.

This sequence joins TRBV9 and TRBJ2-3; 9 bases are a match to TRBD2. J was trimmed by 2 bases and V by 0 bases; bases with no gene match: 7. CDR1 is SGDLS, CDR2 YYNGEE, per germline. CDR3 length: 17 residues. CDR3 sequence: CASSVGLAGTNTDTQYF. CDR3 bases: TGTGCCAGCAGCGTAGGGCTAGCGGGAACGAACACAGATACGCAGTATTTT. Full variable domain (outside the CDR3, taken from reference TRBV9 and TRBJ2-3): DSGVTQTPKHLITATGQRVTLRCSPRSGDLSVYWYQQSLDQGLQFLIQYYNGEERAKGNILERFSAQQFPDLHSELNLSSLELGDSALYFCASSVGLAGTNTDTQYFGPGTRLTVL.

The V call is TRBV7-8, the J call TRBJ1-1; D might be TRBD1 (5 bases). The CDR3 consists of 16 residues. Looked up from germline, CDR1 is SGHVS and CDR2 is FQNEAQ. Trimming stripped 3 bases from V and 1 base from J, with 15 bases between. The CDR3 bases are TGTGCCAGCAGCTTCAGGGAGGCGTTTGGGAACACTGAAGCTTTCTTT. As protein: CASSFREAFGNTEAFF.

The chain links TRBV7-6 to TRBJ2-1, with a weak D call TRBD1 (5 bases). V lost 5 bases, J lost 2 bases, and 10 bases lay in between. The CDR3 spans 14 residues. Germline V gives CDR1 SGHVS, CDR2 FNYEAQ. The CDR3: CASSPRTTYNEQFF. The CDR3 nucleotides are TGTGCCAGCAGCCCTAGGACAACCTACAATGAGCAGTTCTTC.

This clonotype was seen many times. The rearrangement links TRBV2 to TRBJ2-2, with 8 bases matching TRBD1. The CDR3 is 14 residues long. V shed 5 bases and J 6 bases; nucleotides not matched to a gene: 5. CDR1 and CDR2 (germline): SNHLY, FYNNEI. The CDR3 DNA reads as TGTGCCAGCAGTCCAGGGGGCGCCCCCGGGGAGCTGTTTTTT. This gives the protein CASSPGGAPGELFF.

This clonotype showed up many times. The V call is TRBV27, the J call TRBJ2-7; possible D gene TRBD2, 7 bases. The V and J ends lost 2 bases and 1 base respectively, with 15 bases between them. The germline V gene has CDR1 MNHEY and CDR2 SMNVEV (reference sequence). The CDR3 is 16 residues long. For the CDR3, the DNA is TGTGCCAGCAGTTTACAGGGCGGGGGCCGGTCCTACGAGCAGTACTTC. It yields the protein CASSLQGGGRSYEQYF.

In this sample, this clonotype turned up a few times. V gene TRBV15 combines with J gene TRBJ1-1, with D uncertain. CDR3 length equals 13 residues. V was shortened by 0 bases and J by 1 base, with 3 bases between the two germline ends. Germline assignment: CDR1 LNHNV and CDR2 YYDKDF (reference sequence). The CDR3 nucleotides read TGTGCCACCAGCAGAGAGGGGAACACTGAAGCTTTCTTT. Its translation: CATSREGNTEAFF.

In its sample, this clonotype was seen a few times. The chain employs TRBV7-3 and TRBJ2-2; D gene ambiguous. The germline CDR1 and CDR2 sequences are SGHTA and FQGTGA. V lost 5 bases, J lost 5 bases, and 9 bases lay in between. The CDR3 covers 13 residues. DNA of the CDR3: TGTGCCAGCAGCCGGCAGGCGACCGGGGAGCTGTTTTTT. Its translation: CASSRQATGELFF. Together with reference TRBV7-3 and TRBJ2-2, the CDR3 gives the full variable domain: GAGVSQTPSNKVTEKGKYVELRCDPISGHTALYWYRQSLGQGPEFLIYFQGTGAADDSGLPNDRFFAVRPEGSVSTLKIQRTERGDSAVYLCASSRQATGELFFGEGSRLTVL.

V usage is TRBV5-4 and J usage is TRBJ2-1, with a tentative D call TRBD2 (6 bases). Germline lookup yields CDR1 SGHNT and CDR2 YYREEE (reference sequence). V gave up 5 bases and J gave up 0 bases, with 12 bases separating them. The CDR3 is 15 residues long. CDR3 amino acids: CASRARGSSYNEQFF. The CDR3 DNA sequence: TGTGCCAGCAGGGCTCGGGGGTCCTCCTACAATGAGCAGTTCTTC.

The table lists this clonotype with many counts. The genes are TRBV11-2 and TRBJ2-7; D is ambiguous. V lost 5 bases, J lost 5 bases, and 13 bases lay in between. In germline, CDR1 is SGHAT, CDR2 FQNNGV. The CDR3 has 13 amino acids. CDR3 nucleotides: TGTGCCAGCAGCCCAGACCCGGGCCACGAGCAGTACTTC. Amino acids: CASSPDPGHEQYF.

This clonotype was seen only a few times. The chain links TRBV9 to TRBJ2-5; 10 bases are shared with TRBD2. The ends lost 2 bases at V and 2 bases at J; junction bases unmatched: 15. CDR1 and CDR2 (germline): SGDLS, YYNGEE. This CDR3 comprises 19 residues. The CDR3 region is CASSVTGCCQREGQETQYF. The CDR3 nucleotides read TGTGCCAGCAGCGTCACGGGTTGTTGCCAGCGGGAGGGACAAGAGACCCAGTACTTC.

This clonotype was recorded many times. The chain carries TRBV20-1 and TRBJ2-5, with unresolved D. From germline, CDR1 is DFQATT and CDR2 SNEGSKA (reference sequence). The V end was cut by 5 bases, the J end by 3 bases, with 7 bases between. This CDR3 spans 11 amino acids. The chain's CDR3 is CSAVREETQYF. For the CDR3, the DNA is TGCAGTGCTGTAAGGGAAGAGACCCAGTACTTC.

This clonotype was detected only a few times. The chain is built from TRBV11-2 and TRBJ2-7; D is tentatively TRBD1 or TRBD2 (5 bases each). This CDR3 region has 16 residues. CDR1 SGHAT and CDR2 FQNNGV come from the germline V gene. The V end lost 5 bases, the J end lost 2 bases, and 19 bases lay between the germline ends. The CDR3 protein is CASSPFIGQGPYEQYF. CDR3 in DNA: TGTGCCAGCAGCCCATTTATAGGGCAGGGACCCTACGAGCAGTACTTC.

This clonotype was observed a few times. J is TRBJ2-7 and V is TRBV30; 7 bases agree with TRBD1. The CDR3 runs 14 residues. Losses at the gene ends were 1 base for V and 4 bases for J; bases not matched to a gene: 7. Germline V gene data show CDR1 as GTSNPN and CDR2 as SVGIG (reference sequence). CDR3 sequence: CAWSDLTGWYEQYF. In DNA form, the CDR3 reads TGTGCCTGGAGTGACTTGACAGGGTGGTACGAGCAGTACTTC.

This clonotype came up many times. This chain links TRBV6-2 or TRBV6-3 with TRBJ2-5, with TRBD1 identical over 8 bases. This CDR3 spans 21 amino acids. Trimming at V came to 2 bases and at J to 1 base, leaving 21 bases not matched to a gene. CDR1 and CDR2 from the germline V gene are MNHEY and SVGEGT. CDR3 sequence: CASSYKPLDRGGGPPQETQYF. The CDR3 coding sequence is TGTGCCAGCAGTTACAAGCCGCTAGACAGGGGAGGAGGCCCGCCCCAAGAGACCCAGTACTTC.

This clonotype was seen many times. This chain links TRBV28 with TRBJ2-7; a possible D gene is TRBD1 (7 bases). Germline assignment: CDR1 MDHEN and CDR2 SYDVKM. CDR3 size: 13 residues. V was shortened by 6 bases and J by 2 bases, with 11 bases between the two germline ends. This CDR3 reads CASRGGTAYEQYF. In nucleotides, the CDR3 is TGTGCCAGCAGGGGCGGGACAGCCTACGAGCAGTACTTC.

There are a few counts of this clonotype. The chain joins TRBV29-1 to TRBJ2-5; 9 bases fit TRBD2. The CDR3 consists of 15 residues. Germline CDR1 reads SQVTM; CDR2 reads ANQGSEA. Trimming took 0 bases from V and 7 from J; bases not matched to a gene: 9. The CDR3: CSVEDGIAGEMTQYF. CDR3 coding DNA: TGCAGCGTTGAAGATGGGATAGCGGGAGAAATGACCCAGTACTTC.

This clonotype turned up a few times. The V gene is TRBV6-5, the J gene TRBJ1-1, with 10 nucleotides matching TRBD1. Per germline, CDR1 MNHEY and CDR2 SVGAGI. CDR3 length: 19 residues. V lost 0 bases, J lost 1 base, and 11 bases stayed unmatched. The CDR3, as DNA: TGTGCCAGCAGTTACTCGACGTCCCGGGACAGGGGTCAGAACACTGAAGCTTTCTTT. It yields the protein CASSYSTSRDRGQNTEAFF.

The table lists this clonotype with a few counts. It may be a read error: a sequence one base away is much more abundant. The V call is TRBV6-2 or TRBV6-3, the J call TRBJ1-5, with D tentatively TRBD1 (6 bases). The CDR3 consists of 14 residues. CDR1 MNHEY and CDR2 SVGEGT come from the germline V gene. The CDR3 nucleotides are TGTGCCAGCAGTGACTCAGGGGCCAATCAGCCCCAGCATTTT. Residues: CASSDSGANQPQHF.

This clonotype was seen a handful of times. The CDR3 region is CASSQVTGTGDGYTF. The CDR3 DNA sequence: TGTGCCAGCAGCCAAGTCACCGGGACAGGGGATGGCTACACCTTC. The chain is built from TRBV3-1 and TRBJ1-2; 10 positions match TRBD1. The CDR3 spans 15 residues. Germline trimming cut 1 base from V and 6 bases from J; bases unmatched to any gene: 5. Germline lookup yields CDR1 LGHDT and CDR2 YNNKEL (reference sequence).